One sample yielded the 25 T cell receptor beta chains listed below, sequenced in a study of PD-1 blockade in mismatch repair-deficient tumors. Some clones are missing from TCRdb's copy, which holds only in-frame ones; the method was immunoSEQ multiplex PCR. The table shows about 120,000 clones, with more than 85% occurring only once. The sequencing here drew on peripheral blood, taken 44 weeks after starting pembrolizumab. Receptors originate from an adult with mismatch repair-deficient cancer.

This clone was detected a few times. The V and J genes are TRBV27 and TRBJ1-2; tentative D call: TRBD1 (5 bases). Looked up from germline, CDR1 is MNHEY and CDR2 is SMNVEV (reference sequence). The CDR3 spans 15 residues. V was cut by 5 bases and J by 2 bases, with 15 bases left in between. The DNA of the CDR3 is TGTGCCAGCAGTCCCCTTGGGGCGTGGAACTATGGCTACACCTTC. Translation gives CASSPLGAWNYGYTF.

This clone has more than one count but fewer than ten. The gene calls are TRBV7-9 and TRBJ1-3, with 8 nucleotides matching TRBD1. Germline trimming cut 5 bases from V and 1 base from J; bases unmatched to any gene: 4. CDR1 and CDR2 from the germline V gene are SEHNR and FQNEAQ (reference sequence). The CDR3 runs 15 residues. The CDR3 spells CASSDRDRSGNTIYF. CDR3 bases: TGTGCCAGCAGCGACCGGGACAGGTCTGGAAACACCATATATTTT. The full variable domain, with the rest looked up from reference TRBV7-9 and TRBJ1-3, is DTGVSQNPRHKITKRGQNVTFRCDPISEHNRLYWYRQTLGQGPEFLTYFQNEAQLEKSRLLSDRFSAERPKGSFSTLEIQRTEQGDSAMYLCASSDRDRSGNTIYFGEGSWLTVV.

The V and J genes are TRBV11-2 and TRBJ2-5; D is unresolved. Germline values: CDR1 SGHAT, CDR2 FQNNGV. Trimming pared 7 bases from V and 0 bases from J, leaving 9 bases between. This CDR3 is built from 13 residues. CDR3 in amino acids: CASTPWHQETQYF. The CDR3 DNA is TGTGCCAGCACCCCTTGGCACCAAGAGACCCAGTACTTC.

The rearrangement links TRBV11-3 to TRBJ2-7; 9 nucleotides align to TRBD1. Losses at the gene ends were 0 bases for V and 0 bases for J; bases not matched to a gene: 6. This CDR3 is built from 17 residues. Germline V lookup: CDR1 SGHNT, CDR2 YENEEA. The CDR3 DNA follows: TGTGCCAGCAGCTTAGATCTTTGGACAGGGGTCTCCTACGAGCAGTACTTC. This gives the protein CASSLDLWTGVSYEQYF.

The chain carries TRBV4-3 and TRBJ2-1; D might be TRBD2 (5 bases). V lost 6 bases and J lost 5, with 14 bases in between. The CDR3 is made up of 14 amino acids. Germline V gene lookup returns CDR1 LGHNA and CDR2 YSLEER. CDR3 in DNA: TGCGCCAGCAGTGGCATGGGAGACCACAATGAGCAGTTCTTC. This encodes CASSGMGDHNEQFF.

The chain couples TRBV29-1 to TRBJ1-1; D gene unclear. The V gene lost 3 bases and the J gene lost 1 base, with 6 bases spanning the gap. The CDR3 length is 12 residues. CDR1 and CDR2 from the germline V gene are SQVTM and ANQGSEA. For the CDR3, the DNA is TGCAGCGTTGACTCAGAGAACACTGAAGCTTTCTTT. It yields the protein CSVDSENTEAFF.

This clone was counted once. The chain combines TRBV29-1 with TRBJ2-5; possible D gene TRBD1, 6 bases. The V and J ends lost 3 bases and 5 bases respectively, with 16 bases between them. Germline loops: CDR1 SQVTM, CDR2 ANQGSEA. The CDR3 extends over 14 amino acids. CDR3 nucleotides: TGCAGCGTTGAGGCGATGGGGGCGGGTGAGACCCAGTACTTC. Translated, it gives CSVEAMGAGETQYF.

The V call is TRBV19, the J call TRBJ2-7; tentatively, D is TRBD1 (6 bases). V shed 5 bases and J shed 2 bases, with 10 bases lying between them. This CDR3 contains 13 residues. Germline-derived CDR1 and CDR2 are LNHDA and SQIVND (reference sequence). As DNA, the CDR3 is TGTGCCAGTAGTCTCACAGGGACCTACGAGCAGTACTTC. It specifies CASSLTGTYEQYF.

The V call is TRBV9, the J call TRBJ2-5; 8 bases align to TRBD2. The junction had 19 bases not matched to a gene; V was cut back by 5 bases and J by 4 bases. The CDR3 has 18 amino acids. Germline lookup yields CDR1 SGDLS and CDR2 YYNGEE. The CDR3 is CASSDNPLRAGGSETQYF. Here the CDR3 DNA reads TGTGCCAGCAGTGATAATCCCCTCCGCGCGGGAGGTTCAGAGACCCAGTACTTC.

V is TRBV5-1 and J is TRBJ1-1; perhaps TRBD1 as D (6 bases). Germline V gene data show CDR1 as SGHRS and CDR2 as YFSETQ. Trimming pared 0 bases from V and 3 bases from J, leaving 18 bases between. The CDR3 is made up of 17 amino acids. The CDR3 protein is CASSLAGAGDRDTEAFF. DNA for the CDR3: TGCGCCAGCAGCTTGGCCGGGGCAGGGGACCGGGACACTGAAGCTTTCTTT. Full variable domain (rest looked up from reference TRBV5-1 and TRBJ1-1): KAGVTQTPRYLIKTRGQQVTLSCSPISGHRSVSWYQQTPGQGLQFLFEYFSETQRNKGNFPGRFSGRQFSNSRSEMNVSTLELGDSALYLCASSLAGAGDRDTEAFFGQGTRLTVV.

The chain couples TRBV27 to TRBJ2-3; 13 bases are a match to TRBD2. Germline-derived CDR1 and CDR2 are MNHEY and SMNVEV (reference sequence). This CDR3 is 16 amino acids long. V lost 2 bases to trimming and J lost 1 base; unmatched junction nucleotides: 0. CDR3 DNA sequence: TGTGCCAGCAGTTTAACTAGCGGGAGGGGCACAGATACGCAGTATTTT. Translation: CASSLTSGRGTDTQYF.

V usage is TRBV6-1 and J usage is TRBJ2-7, with 8 bases lining up with TRBD2. Trimming cost V 6 bases and J 7 bases; bases outside gene matches: 11. The CDR3 totals 14 residues. The germline CDR1 and CDR2 sequences are MNHNS and SASEGT. Here the CDR3 reads CASSTGTSYGEQYF. The CDR3 DNA reads TGTGCCAGCAGCACCGGGACTAGTTACGGTGAGCAGTACTTC.

In its sample, this clone ranks as medium-sized (0.01 to 0.1%). The chain couples TRBV4-3 to TRBJ2-3, with 11 bases lining up with TRBD2. The V gene's germline CDR1 is LGHNA and CDR2 YSLEER. After removal of 0 bases from V and 4 bases from J, the junction contained 3 bases not matched to a gene. CDR3 size: 16 residues. The CDR3 loop is CASSQEIAGGPDTQYF. The CDR3, as DNA: TGCGCCAGCAGCCAAGAGATAGCGGGAGGGCCAGATACGCAGTATTTT.

This clone was observed once. The chain carries TRBV27 and TRBJ1-2; D unclear. Germline V gives CDR1 MNHEY, CDR2 SMNVEV (reference sequence). The V gene lost 5 bases and the J gene lost 0 bases, with 10 bases spanning the gap. This CDR3 is built from 14 residues. The CDR3 loop is CASSPLTANYGYTF. CDR3 DNA: TGTGCCAGCAGTCCCCTAACAGCTAACTATGGCTACACCTTC.

In DNA, the CDR3 is TGTGCCAGCAGTTTGCGGCCGCGCTCCTACGAGCAGTACTTC. Encoded protein: CASSLRPRSYEQYF. The chain links TRBV27 to TRBJ2-7; D gene uncertain. Germline CDR1 and CDR2: MNHEY and SMNVEV (reference sequence). The ends were cut back, 3 bases at V and 0 bases at J, with 9 bases in the middle. This CDR3 spans 14 amino acids.

The rearrangement links TRBV2 to TRBJ1-4; no firm D call. CDR3 size: 15 residues. The germline gives CDR1 SNHLY, CDR2 FYNNEI. V was pared by 10 bases and J by 8 bases, with 23 bases between. The CDR3 region has the DNA TGTGCCACCAACTCACAAGGTCTTCCTCACGAAAAACTGTTTTTT. Translated: CATNSQGLPHEKLFF.

The chain carries TRBV27 and TRBJ2-1; TRBD2 matches at 12 bases. This CDR3 is built from 15 residues. V lost 4 bases and J lost 7; bases outside the gene matches: 5. In germline, CDR1 is MNHEY, CDR2 SMNVEV (reference sequence). CDR3 sequence reads: CASSWGLAGANEQFF. CDR3 nucleotides: TGTGCCAGCAGTTGGGGACTAGCGGGTGCAAATGAGCAGTTCTTC.

This chain connects TRBV6-5 to TRBJ2-1; tentative D call: TRBD2 (5 bases). Per the germline V gene, CDR1 is MNHEY and CDR2 is SVGAGI. The CDR3 has 15 amino acids. Deletions cut 2 bases from V and 2 bases from J, with 10 bases between. The CDR3 bases are TGTGCCAGCAGTTACGAGCGGCCCCCCTACAATGAGCAGTTCTTC. Protein: CASSYERPPYNEQFF.

As DNA, the CDR3 is TGCAGCGTCGAACCACAGGGGGAAGCCAAAAACATTCAGTACTTC. It yields the protein CSVEPQGEAKNIQYF. This chain links TRBV29-1 with TRBJ2-4, with 8 bases fitting TRBD1. This CDR3 contains 15 residues. The V gene's germline CDR1 is SQVTM and CDR2 ANQGSEA. V lost 6 bases and J lost 0; bases outside the gene matches: 7.

This chain uses TRBV7-2 with TRBJ2-1; 9 bases fit TRBD2. The J segment lost 8 bases and the V segment lost 5 bases, leaving 13 bases of the junction unmatched. Germline values: CDR1 SGHTA, CDR2 FQGNSA. The CDR3 runs to 16 residues. CDR3 in DNA: TGTGCCAGCAGCCTCAGTGGGACTAGCCCCCCTTATGAGCAGTTCTTC. The encoded protein is CASSLSGTSPPYEQFF.

The chain's CDR3 is CASSLYSSGTSYEQYF. The CDR3 bases are TGTGCCAGCAGTCTCTATTCTAGCGGGACCTCCTACGAGCAGTACTTC. J is TRBJ2-7 and V is TRBV27, with 9 bases identical to TRBD2. CDR1 and CDR2 from the germline V gene are MNHEY and SMNVEV (reference sequence). Unmatched junction bases numbered 8, after V lost 5 bases and J lost 0 bases. The CDR3 runs 16 residues.

The chain joins TRBV27 to TRBJ2-5, with TRBD1 as a possible D gene (6 bases). The germline CDR1 and CDR2 sequences are MNHEY and SMNVEV (reference sequence). This CDR3 has 19 amino acids. The V end was cut by 5 bases, the J end by 1 base, with 26 bases between. In DNA, the CDR3 is TGTGCCAGCAGTCGCCGGGACAATTATGATCGGGCCCGCCAAGAGACCCAGTACTTC. Amino acid sequence: CASSRRDNYDRARQETQYF.

The CDR3 region has the DNA TGCAGCGTTGAAGATCCGGGACTAGCGGGAGTAAGCTCCTACAATGAGCAGTTCTTC. This encodes CSVEDPGLAGVSSYNEQFF. The V call is TRBV29-1, the J call TRBJ2-1; 14 nucleotides align to TRBD2. The V segment lost 0 bases and the J segment 0 bases; nucleotides outside the gene matches: 7. Germline assignment: CDR1 SQVTM and CDR2 ANQGSEA. The CDR3 totals 19 residues.

The chain joins TRBV6-1 to TRBJ1-1, with 7 nucleotides matching TRBD1. Germline V gives CDR1 MNHNS, CDR2 SASEGT. J lost 7 bases, V lost 0 bases, and 8 bases had no gene match. The CDR3 has 15 residues. In nucleotides, the CDR3 is TGTGCCAGCAGTGAAGCGGCGACAGGGAGCCGTGAAGCTTTCTTT. Amino acids: CASSEAATGSREAFF.

The chain links TRBV4-3 to TRBJ2-3, with 8 bases matching TRBD2. The CDR3 contains 17 residues. With V trimmed by 1 base and J by 0 bases, 6 bases remained unmatched. CDR1 LGHNA and CDR2 YSLEER come from the germline V gene. The CDR3 reads CASSQGPAGVSTDTQYF. The CDR3 DNA sequence: TGCGCCAGCAGCCAAGGACCAGCGGGAGTGAGCACAGATACGCAGTATTTT.